This note documents a single T cell receptor beta chain sequence. What it binds is unknown. The data are from a study of cytomegalovirus exposure and HLA in healthy donors. Study-wide results and limits: About 87% or about 30% of the time was how often most TCR beta V segments were productive, according to an earlier analysis. Among TCR sequences, most were rare, though some public TCRs appeared in many donors.

The CDR3 loop spans 16 amino acids. From germline, CDR1 is SGDLS and CDR2 YYNGEE. The V end was cut by 4 bases, the J end by 1 base, with 17 bases between. The primer mix had 60 Vbeta and 13 Jbeta primers. In the source study's methods: The count from a later analysis was 79 million or so unique TCR beta chains, approximately 9.9 million of them shared. Method: immunoSEQ multiplex PCR; TCRdb's copy keeps in-frame clones and lacks some. Clonal size and the V and J genes are those of that table, whereas D and trimming came from the DNA. This sample has approximately 61,000 clones, with around 80% found just once.

The sequence came from a man over 45 in good health and CMV-seropositive. Material: PBMCs. The chain couples TRBV9 to TRBJ1-1; TRBD1 is a possible D gene (6 bases). CDR3 sequence: CASSPQTETGNTEAFF. The CDR3, as DNA: TGTGCCAGCAGCCCACAAACGGAGACAGGGAACACTGAAGCTTTCTTT.